This TCR beta chain is drawn from a study of blood T cells in healthy people across ages. The germline gives CDR1 MNHEY, CDR2 SMNVEV (reference sequence). Between the trimmed V and J ends, which lost 0 bases and 4 bases, there was a span of 4 bases. The CDR3 totals 13 residues. A sample-barcoded 5' primer and a J-beta primer mix were used in a second PCR of roughly 6 to 11 cycles. Using its own MiXCR run on the 5' RACE reads, TCRdb lists one record per CDR3 protein. The data show approximately 800,000 distinct CDR3 sequences, under 40% seen once. The sample comprised blood. The chain employs TRBV27 and TRBJ2-1; D unclear. The TCR originated in a young man in good health. This chain's CDR3 is CASSLSCYNEQFF. The CDR3 nucleotides read TGTGCCAGCAGTTTATCGTGTTACAATGAGCAGTTCTTC.